Listed here are 8 T cell receptor beta chains from one sample, sequenced in a study of OX40 agonist ivuxolimab in advanced cancers. Clones were sequenced by immunoSEQ multiplex PCR, and TCRdb holds only the in-frame ones, with some missing. The table has some 64,000 clones, roughly 85% seen once; the top ten hold approximately 0.56%. The sequencing here drew on CD4+ or CD8+ T cells sorted from blood, taken in a trial of the OX40 agonist ivuxolimab. The receptor set was obtained from an adult with an advanced solid tumor such as melanoma, head and neck, liver or kidney cancer.

The genes are TRBV7-2 and TRBJ2-1; D gene uncertain. Germline lookup yields CDR1 SGHTA and CDR2 FQGNSA. Trimming left V 1 base short and J 8 bases short, with 9 bases between. The CDR3 has 13 amino acids. The CDR3 is CASSLGGSDEQFF. The DNA of the CDR3 is TGTGCCAGCAGCTTAGGAGGTTCGGATGAGCAGTTCTTC.

This sequence joins TRBV19 and TRBJ2-3; D tentatively fits TRBD1 or TRBD2 (5 bases each). V dropped 5 bases and J dropped 4 bases, with 19 bases sitting between them. The CDR3 spans 16 residues. Germline loops: CDR1 LNHDA, CDR2 SQIVND (reference sequence). The CDR3 DNA sequence: TGTGCCAGTAGTCGGGACCGCAAAAGGCGTGCAGATACGCAGTATTTT. Translated: CASSRDRKRRADTQYF.

The gene calls are TRBV2 and TRBJ2-2; 8 nucleotides align to TRBD1. This CDR3 comprises 13 residues. Germline values: CDR1 SNHLY, CDR2 FYNNEI. V was pared by 10 bases and J by 5 bases, with 6 bases of the junction left unmatched. CDR3 DNA: TGTGCCACTGGACAGGGTTGGACCGGGGAGCTGTTTTTT. Translation gives CATGQGWTGELFF.

This chain connects TRBV19 to TRBJ2-1; D possibly matches TRBD1 or TRBD2 (6 bases each). V gave up 3 bases and J gave up 9 bases, with 18 bases separating them. The CDR3 covers 15 residues. Germline CDR1 reads LNHDA; CDR2 reads SQIVND (reference sequence). CDR3 amino acids: CASSIVALEGGEQFF. As DNA, the CDR3 is TGTGCCAGTAGTATCGTAGCTCTGGAGGGGGGTGAGCAGTTCTTC.

This clone was detected a few times. The rearrangement links TRBV9 to TRBJ2-2; D may be TRBD2 (6 bases). CDR1 is SGDLS and CDR2 is YYNGEE in the germline V gene. The CDR3 length is 20 residues. Trimming took off 0 bases at V and 0 bases at J, with 21 bases between the two ends. Here the CDR3 DNA reads TGTGCCAGCAGCGTAGGTACTAGCAGGTTGTACAGTTCGAACACCGGGGAGCTGTTTTTT. Translation gives CASSVGTSRLYSSNTGELFF. The full variable domain, with the rest looked up from reference TRBV9 and TRBJ2-2, is DSGVTQTPKHLITATGQRVTLRCSPRSGDLSVYWYQQSLDQGLQFLIQYYNGEERAKGNILERFSAQQFPDLHSELNLSSLELGDSALYFCASSVGTSRLYSSNTGELFFGEGSRLTVL.

In this sample, this clone turned up once. The chain couples TRBV7-9 to TRBJ2-5; D could derive from TRBD1 or TRBD2 (5 bases each). This CDR3 is built from 11 residues. Trimming pared 2 bases from V and 14 bases from J, leaving 12 bases between. Germline CDR1 is SEHNR and CDR2 is FQNEAQ (reference sequence). The CDR3 region has the DNA TGTGCCAGCAGCTTACCGGGACGTCTTTACTTC. Its translation: CASSLPGRLYF. The full variable domain, its missing parts supplied by reference TRBV7-9 and TRBJ2-5, is DTGVSQNPRHKITKRGQNVTFRCDPISEHNRLYWYRQTLGQGPEFLTYFQNEAQLEKSRLLSDRFSAERPKGSFSTLEIQRTEQGDSAMYLCASSLPGRLYFGPGTRLLVL.

In this sample, this clone turned up a few times. V gene TRBV4-1 combines with J gene TRBJ1-3; D gene ambiguous. V was trimmed by 4 bases and J by 4 bases, leaving 8 bases between them. Germline CDR1 MGHRA, CDR2 YSYEKL. CDR3 size: 13 residues. The DNA for the CDR3 is TGCGCCAGCAGCCCAGGTCGGGGAAACACCATATATTTT. Residues: CASSPGRGNTIYF.

This clone was recorded only once. This sequence joins TRBV7-9 and TRBJ1-3; 9 bases align to TRBD1. Germline V gene data show CDR1 as SEHNR and CDR2 as FQNEAQ (reference sequence). This CDR3 is built from 15 residues. With 5 bases clipped from V and 2 bases from J, the junction kept 4 bases outside the gene matches. This CDR3 reads CASSGQGITGNTIYF. In DNA form, the CDR3 reads TGTGCCAGCAGCGGACAGGGGATAACTGGAAACACCATATATTTT. Full variable domain (outside the CDR3, taken from reference TRBV7-9 and TRBJ1-3): DTGVSQNPRHKITKRGQNVTFRCDPISEHNRLYWYRQTLGQGPEFLTYFQNEAQLEKSRLLSDRFSAERPKGSFSTLEIQRTEQGDSAMYLCASSGQGITGNTIYFGEGSWLTVV.